The following is a T cell receptor beta chain sequence with its context. Its antigen is not identified. The V end lost 5 bases, the J end lost 1 base, and 11 bases lay between the germline ends. Germline V gene lookup returns CDR1 MNHEY and CDR2 SMNVEV (reference sequence). CDR3 size: 14 residues. Naive CD8 populations comprised CD45RO-negative cells positively selected for CCR7, excluding terminally differentiated effector memory CD45RA+ cells. Original data processing: ImmunoSEQ yielded junction-only sequences lacking quality scores, so filtering differed. The method was immunoSEQ multiplex PCR; TCRdb's version includes in-frame clones alone and lacks a portion of them. The V and J calls and the clone size are those of that table, but D and trimming were determined from the DNA. The table shows fewer than 1 million clones, with around 96% occurring only once. This sample was included in a study of shared clonotypes between healthy human individuals.

Study conclusions and caveats: Relative to their counterparts shared across all four donors, non-shared clonotypes exhibited diminished generation probabilities. The sampled material consisted only of blood, and tissue repertoires are likely to differ.

Input material: naive CD8+ T cells sorted from blood. The rearrangement joins TRBV27 to TRBJ1-1, with D perhaps matching TRBD1 (6 bases). This receptor was obtained from a man aged 25 to 40 in good health. CDR3 amino acids: CASSEGGPNTEAFF. In DNA form, the CDR3 reads TGTGCCAGCAGTGAGGGGGGACCGAACACTGAAGCTTTCTTT.